This TCR beta chain was recovered during a study of blood T cells in healthy people across ages. For the study at large: Template switching captured about one barcoded beta molecule per two T cells. Study observations and caveats: Unknown donor CMV status possibly confounded expanded clonotype changes. TCR beta diversity was tightly associated with the proportion of naive T cells.

A sample-barcoded 5' primer and a J-beta primer mix were used in a second PCR of roughly 7 to 11 cycles. MiXCR was run by TCRdb on the 5' RACE reads, yielding one entry per CDR3 protein. The sample contains 1.5 million or so distinct CDR3 sequences, roughly 43% of which appear only once. Per germline, CDR1 SEHNR and CDR2 FQNEAQ (reference sequence). The CDR3 loop spans 12 amino acids. V shed 5 bases, J shed 13 bases, and the junction held 6 bases outside the gene matches. Investigators took around 10 milliliters of peripheral blood from every donor. This clonotype has only a few counts. The antigen is undetermined.

Sequencing was done on a sample of blood. V and J are TRBV7-9 and TRBJ1-4; the match to TRBD1 covers 8 bases. The clonotype was recovered from a woman aged 18-29 years in good health. The CDR3 spells CASSPDRGRLFF. For the CDR3, the DNA is TGTGCCAGCAGCCCCGACAGGGGAAGACTGTTTTTT.